The rows below give T cell receptor beta chains drawn from one sample of a study of blood T cell repertoires in COVID-19. The table came from immunoSEQ multiplex PCR; TCRdb's copy has only in-frame clones and leaves some out. There are about 200,000 clones in the sample; 86% occur only once, and 4.5% to 7% lies in the top ten. Sequenced sample: PBMCs or T cells enriched from blood (not recorded which). All receptors come from a middle-aged man with acute COVID-19. CDR3s include the opening cysteine and the closing phenylalanine or tryptophan. A D gene is named only where the DNA matches it firmly. Expanded clones are given a class, and other clones once, few, many or no size at all.

V	D	J	size	DNA	CDR3
TRBV5-1	TRBD1	TRBJ2-7	NA	TGCGCCAGCAGCTTTCTGGACAGGGGCTACGAGCAGTACTTC	CASSFLDRGYEQYF
TRBV10-3	NA	TRBJ1-5	few	TGTGCCATCAGTGAGGCCCAGGGTGGGCCCCAGCATTTT	CAISEAQGGPQHF
TRBV13	NA	TRBJ2-1	once	TGTGCCAGCAGCAGTAGAGCTGACTACAATGAGCAGTTCTTC	CASSSRADYNEQFF
TRBV4-2	TRBD2	TRBJ2-5	NA	TGTGCCAGCAGCCGCGGGAGGGAGGTGAGAGAGACCCAGTACTTC	CASSRGREVRETQYF
TRBV29-1	NA	TRBJ2-7	NA	TGCAGCGTTGCGGCGAGACTGCCTCCCTACGAGCAGTACTTC	CSVAARLPPYEQYF
TRBV28	TRBD1	TRBJ2-2	NA	TGTGCCAGCAGCCGAGCGGGACAGGGAACCGGGGAGCTGTTTTTT	CASSRAGQGTGELFF
TRBV29-1	NA	TRBJ2-1	NA	TGCAGCGTGGGTCAGGGGACGATTCACAATGAGCAGTTCTTC	CSVGQGTIHNEQFF
TRBV15	NA	TRBJ1-2	NA	TGTGCCACCAGTATGGGGGGGAACAGGGCGCCCGGGACTGGCTACACCTTC	CATSMGGNRAPGTGYTF
TRBV28	TRBD1	TRBJ1-5	NA	TGTGCCAGCAGGCGGGACAGGGTCGGCCAGCCCCAGCATTTT	CASRRDRVGQPQHF
TRBV27	NA	TRBJ2-4	NA	TGTGCCAGCAGTTCCTTATTAGGACTAGCCAAAAACATTCAGTACTTC	CASSSLLGLAKNIQYF
TRBV25-1	TRBD2	TRBJ2-1	NA	TGTGCCAGCAGTACTCTTGCGGGGACTAGCGGCTACAATGAGCAGTTCTTC	CASSTLAGTSGYNEQFF
TRBV2	NA	TRBJ1-5	NA	TGTGCCAGCAGTCGAAGCTCTGCTAGCAATCAGCCCCAGCATTTT	CASSRSSASNQPQHF
TRBV4-2	TRBD1	TRBJ1-3	NA	TGTGCCAGCAGCCAAGTTGGGACAGCAACAGCCTCTGGAAACACCATATATTTT	CASSQVGTATASGNTIYF
TRBV3-1/TRBV3-2	NA	TRBJ2-7	NA	TGTGCCAGCAGCCAAGGGACTACCCGGTCCTACGAGCAGTACTTC	CASSQGTTRSYEQYF
TRBV5-1	TRBD1	TRBJ2-2	NA	TGCGCCAGCAGCTTGGTGGGACAGGGGGACGGGGAGCTGTTTTTT	CASSLVGQGDGELFF
TRBV7-3	TRBD2	TRBJ2-3	NA	TGTGCCAGCAGCAGACTAGCGGCCCGCACAGATACGCAGTATTTT	CASSRLAARTDTQYF
TRBV11-3	NA	TRBJ2-3	NA	TGTGCCAGCAGCCCCCGGGTTACAGATACGCAGTATTTT	CASSPRVTDTQYF
TRBV6-5	NA	TRBJ1-4	NA	TGTGCCAGCAGTACCTCTATTCTGAATGAAAAACTGTTTTTT	CASSTSILNEKLFF
TRBV20-1	NA	TRBJ1-5	NA	TGCAGTGCTAGTAGAGCAGCCGGGAGCAATCAGCCCCAGCATTTT	CSASRAAGSNQPQHF
TRBV5-4	TRBD2	TRBJ2-5	NA	TGTGCCAGCAGCCAGGGACTAGCAAGAGAGACCCAGTACTTC	CASSQGLARETQYF
TRBV9	NA	TRBJ2-3	NA	TGTGCCAGCAGCGTCCAAGACACCCCGGGGAGAGATACGCAGTATTTT	CASSVQDTPGRDTQYF
TRBV19	TRBD1	TRBJ1-1	NA	TGTGCCAGTAGTATAGAACAGGGGGCGGGAGCTTTCTTT	CASSIEQGAGAFF
TRBV30	NA	TRBJ1-3	NA	TGTGCCTGGAGTGTTAGCCCCAGTGGAAACACCATATATTTT	CAWSVSPSGNTIYF
TRBV5-1	TRBD2	TRBJ2-1	NA	TGCGCCAGCAGCTTGCCCACTCTACTAGCGAGACATGAGAATGAGCAGTTCTTC	CASSLPTLLARHENEQFF
TRBV24-1	TRBD2	TRBJ2-1	NA	TGTGCCACCAGTCCCAGGTTAGCGGGAGGGCTGGGGAATGAGCAGTTCTTC	CATSPRLAGGLGNEQFF
TRBV4-1	NA	TRBJ2-4	NA	TGCGCCAGCAGCTACACCGAAGTGGCCAAAAACATTCAGTACTTC	CASSYTEVAKNIQYF
TRBV7-6	NA	TRBJ2-2	NA	TGTGCCAGCAGCTTAGTGACCGGGGATAAGAACGGGGAGCTGTTTTTT	CASSLVTGDKNGELFF
TRBV19	TRBD1	TRBJ2-7	NA	TGTGCCAGTAGTACGGGACAGGGGGGCGAGCAGTACTTC	CASSTGQGGEQYF
TRBV28	NA	TRBJ2-2	NA	TGTGCCAGCAGTTCAAACACCGGGGAGCTGTTTTTT	CASSSNTGELFF
TRBV28	NA	TRBJ2-1	NA	TGTGCCAGCGCCTCGTGGGGCAGGGGCAAGGATGTCAATGAGCAGTTCTTC	CASASWGRGKDVNEQFF
TRBV2	TRBD1	TRBJ1-2	NA	TGTGCCAGCAACACAGGGGTGGATGGCTACACCTTC	CASNTGVDGYTF
TRBV19	NA	TRBJ2-7	NA	TGTGCCAGTAGTACCCAGACAGGCGGGGAGCAGTACTTC	CASSTQTGGEQYF
TRBV27	TRBD1	TRBJ2-7	NA	TGTGCCAGCAGTTCCACGGGGGACAGGGGTTGGGGCGAGCAGTACTTC	CASSSTGDRGWGEQYF
TRBV28	NA	TRBJ2-7	NA	TGTGCCAGCAGTTCCTCGAGACAGACCTACGAGCAGTACTTC	CASSSSRQTYEQYF
TRBV19	NA	TRBJ2-3	NA	TGTGCCAGTAGTATAGGTCAACAGTCCTTCACAGATACGCAGTATTTT	CASSIGQQSFTDTQYF
TRBV10-3	TRBD1	TRBJ2-7	few	TGTGCCATCATGGACAGGTTCGGTGAGCAGTACTTC	CAIMDRFGEQYF
TRBV24-1	NA	TRBJ1-5	NA	TGTGCCACCAGTGAGCCGGGAACGGCCCAGCCCCAGCATTTT	CATSEPGTAQPQHF
TRBV12-3/TRBV12-4	NA	TRBJ2-4	NA	TGTGCCAGCAGTTTCAGGGAATGGAACATTCAGTACTTC	CASSFREWNIQYF
TRBV5-1	TRBD2	TRBJ2-7	NA	TGCGCCAGCAGCTTGCTCACCGTGGGGCGGGAGGGCGACATTAGGTTGCACGAGCAGTACTTC	CASSLLTVGREGDIRLHEQYF
TRBV6-5	NA	TRBJ1-4	NA	TGTGCCAGCAGGAACATTGCAACTAATGAAAAACTGTTTTTT	CASRNIATNEKLFF
TRBV7-2	NA	TRBJ2-1	NA	TGTGCCAGCAGCTTAGCTGCGTCGAGCTCCTACAATGAGCAGTTCTTC	CASSLAASSSYNEQFF
TRBV20-1	NA	TRBJ2-2	NA	TGCAGTGCTAGTGGGTTCCCGGAAGGACAGAGCACCGGGGAGCTGTTTTTT	CSASGFPEGQSTGELFF
TRBV3-1/TRBV3-2	TRBD1	TRBJ2-7	NA	TGTGCCAGCAGCCAGACGGGACAGGGATCCTACGAGCAGTACTTC	CASSQTGQGSYEQYF